This entry lists 28 T cell receptor beta chains sequenced from one sample in a study of blood T cell repertoires in COVID-19. Data came from immunoSEQ multiplex PCR; TCRdb stores just in-frame clones and leaves some out. In the table there are hundreds of thousands of clones, approximately 88% of which are singletons. Material for sequencing was peripheral blood. Receptors were obtained from a man younger than 30 with active or convalescent COVID-19.

The rearrangement uses TRBV25-1 and TRBJ2-1; a weak D match, TRBD2 (5 bases). The CDR3 sequence is 17 residues long. CDR1 MGHDK and CDR2 SYGVNS come from the germline V gene. V gave up 1 base and J gave up 7 bases, with 20 bases separating them. CDR3 amino acids: CASSELYMGSGNNEQFF. In nucleotides, the CDR3 is TGTGCCAGCAGTGAATTGTATATGGGATCGGGGAATAATGAGCAGTTCTTC. Filled out from reference TRBV25-1 and TRBJ2-1, the complete variable domain reads EADIYQTPRYLVIGTGKKITLECSQTMGHDKMYWYQQDPGMELHLIHYSYGVNSTEKGDLSSESTVSRIRTEHFPLTLESARPSHTSQYLCASSELYMGSGNNEQFFGPGTRLTVL.

Turning to this clone: The junction and the germline gene differ at one end; a read error may be behind it. The rearrangement links TRBV15 to TRBJ2-1, with 7 positions matching TRBD1. CDR3 length equals 15 residues. Germline CDR1 and CDR2: LNHNV and YYDKDF (reference sequence). In DNA, the CDR3 is TGTACCACCAGCAGAGTTTCAGGGGGCTACAATGAGCAGTTCTTC. The encoded protein is CTTSRVSGGYNEQFF.

The J gene is TRBJ2-3, the V gene TRBV10-2; a weak D match, TRBD2 (5 bases). The CDR3 runs 15 residues. V shed 6 bases and J shed 5 bases, with 18 bases lying between them. The germline V gene encodes CDR1 WSHSY and CDR2 SAAADI. The DNA for the CDR3 is TGCGCCAGCAGGGCCGGGCTAGCTCTTGAAGATACGCAGTATTTT. Translating gives CASRAGLALEDTQYF.

The gene calls are TRBV11-3 and TRBJ2-7; the match to TRBD2 covers 7 bases. V shed 4 bases, J shed 4 bases, and the junction held 4 bases outside the gene matches. Per the germline V gene, CDR1 is SGHNT and CDR2 is YENEEA. The CDR3 is made up of 13 amino acids. The DNA for the CDR3 is TGTGCCAGCAGCTCTAGCGGAGATTACGAGCAGTACTTC. It yields the protein CASSSSGDYEQYF.

The chain combines TRBV25-1 with TRBJ2-3; 9 nucleotides agree with TRBD2. Germline CDR1 MGHDK, CDR2 SYGVNS. The V and J ends lost 1 base and 3 bases, in that order; junction bases with no gene match: 2. The CDR3 extends over 15 amino acids. Here the CDR3 DNA reads TGTGCCAGCAGTGAATGGCGGGGGGGGACAGATACGCAGTATTTT. It codes for CASSEWRGGTDTQYF.

The chain joins TRBV27 to TRBJ1-5, with D perhaps matching TRBD1 (5 bases). V dropped 3 bases and J dropped 7 bases, with 7 bases sitting between them. Germline CDR1 and CDR2: MNHEY and SMNVEV (reference sequence). The CDR3 is 12 amino acids. As DNA, the CDR3 is TGTGCCAGCAGTTTCCCAGGGCAGCCCCAGCATTTT. It specifies CASSFPGQPQHF.

The V gene is TRBV6-6, the J gene TRBJ2-7; 10 bases line up with TRBD2. V lost 0 bases to trimming and J lost 1 base; unmatched junction nucleotides: 3. The CDR3 covers 16 residues. Germline V lookup: CDR1 MNHNY, CDR2 SVGAGI (reference sequence). CDR3 region: CASSYSASGGSYEQYF. The CDR3 nucleotides read TGTGCCAGCAGTTACTCGGCTAGCGGGGGTTCCTACGAGCAGTACTTC.

V is TRBV27 and J is TRBJ2-2; 11 bases match TRBD2. The ends lost 3 bases at V and 7 bases at J; junction bases unmatched: 4. CDR3 length: 15 residues. Germline values: CDR1 MNHEY, CDR2 SMNVEV (reference sequence). The CDR3: CASSFGSGGVGELFF. The CDR3, as DNA: TGTGCCAGCAGTTTTGGTAGCGGGGGGGTCGGGGAGCTGTTTTTT.

This chain links TRBV14 with TRBJ1-6; no clear D gene. In germline, CDR1 is SGHDN, CDR2 FVKESK. The ends were cut back, 1 base at V and 3 bases at J, with 7 bases in the middle. CDR3 length: 15 residues. CDR3 nucleotides: TGTGCCAGCAGCCAAGCTACAGTCTATAATTCACCCCTCCACTTT. Translation: CASSQATVYNSPLHF.

This clone appeared once. The chain combines TRBV6-5 with TRBJ2-2; 8 bases are a match to TRBD1. The length of the CDR3 is 16 residues. Unmatched junction bases numbered 5, after V lost 1 base and J lost 4 bases. Germline V CDR1 and CDR2: MNHEY, SVGAGI. The CDR3 bases are TGTGCCAGCAGTTACTATAACAGGGGGAGCACCGGGGAGCTGTTTTTT. It is translated as CASSYYNRGSTGELFF.

Worth noting for this clone: At one end, the junction sequence differs from germline, possibly due to a read error. The chain carries TRBV4-1 and TRBJ1-6; D is possibly TRBD1 (5 bases). The CDR3 totals 15 residues. CDR1 is MGHRA, CDR2 YSYEKL, per germline. CDR3 in amino acids: CASSQDRELNSLLHF. Here the CDR3 DNA reads TGCGCCAGCAGCCAAGACAGGGAACTTAATTCACTCCTCCACTTT.

The rearrangement uses TRBV6-1 and TRBJ2-5; 13 bases map to TRBD2. The CDR3 totals 16 residues. CDR1 MNHNS and CDR2 SASEGT come from the germline V gene. Unmatched junction bases numbered 4, after V lost 2 bases and J lost 4 bases. CDR3 region: CASSELTSGGRETQYF. The CDR3 nucleotides read TGTGCCAGCAGTGAACTGACTAGCGGGGGGAGAGAGACCCAGTACTTC.

In DNA, the CDR3 is TGCAGCGTTCTTCGGGAAAAGAGTGAAAAACTGTTTTTT. It specifies CSVLREKSEKLFF. The chain uses TRBV29-1 and TRBJ1-4; D uncertain. Germline CDR1 and CDR2: SQVTM and ANQGSEA. This CDR3 region has 13 residues. Trimming cost V 5 bases and J 7 bases, with 14 bases left between them.

The chain uses TRBV3-1 (or the pseudogene TRBV3-2) and TRBJ1-3; 9 bases are a match to TRBD1. The CDR3 is 19 residues long. CDR1 and CDR2 (germline): LGHDT, YNNKEL (reference sequence). The V and J ends lost 1 base and 0 bases, in that order; junction bases with no gene match: 10. This CDR3 is CASSQVSWTGAYSGNTIYF. CDR3 nucleotides: TGTGCCAGCAGCCAAGTGTCTTGGACAGGGGCCTACTCTGGAAACACCATATATTTT.

As concerns this clone: This same CDR3 is encoded by further DNA sequences in the sample. This sequence joins TRBV6-5 and TRBJ1-1; no clear D. The CDR3 consists of 13 residues. V dropped 0 bases and J dropped 3 bases, with 5 bases sitting between them. From germline, CDR1 is MNHEY and CDR2 SVGAGI. The CDR3 DNA reads TGTGCCAGCAGTTACTCTCGGGACACTGAAGCTTTCTTT. It translates to CASSYSRDTEAFF.

The chain couples TRBV29-1 to TRBJ1-4; 10 bases are shared with TRBD1. The CDR3 is made up of 13 amino acids. Germline CDR1 and CDR2: SQVTM and ANQGSEA. J gave up 8 bases and V 7 bases, and 7 bases lay outside the gene matches. CDR3 coding DNA: TGCAGCGCCGACAGGGGGCAAGGGGAAAAACTGTTTTTT. Protein: CSADRGQGEKLFF.

The chain couples TRBV5-4 to TRBJ2-1; D perhaps matches TRBD2 (6 bases). CDR3 length: 18 amino acids. Trimming stripped 0 bases from V and 0 bases from J, with 16 bases between. The V gene's germline CDR1 is SGHNT and CDR2 YYREEE (reference sequence). This chain's CDR3 is CASSLVFLGDSSYNEQFF. CDR3 in DNA: TGTGCCAGCAGCTTGGTATTTTTGGGGGACTCCTCCTACAATGAGCAGTTCTTC. Full variable domain (remainder filled in from reference TRBV5-4 and TRBJ2-1): ETGVTQSPTHLIKTRGQQVTLRCSSQSGHNTVSWYQQALGQGPQFIFQYYREEENGRGNFPPRFSGLQFPNYSSELNVNALELDDSALYLCASSLVFLGDSSYNEQFFGPGTRLTVL.

The CDR3 loop is CASSVGQVIGNEQFF. CDR3 in DNA: TGTGCCAGCAGCGTAGGGCAGGTAATTGGTAATGAGCAGTTCTTC. The rearrangement uses TRBV9 and TRBJ2-1; D remains unclear. CDR3 length equals 15 residues. Germline CDR1 and CDR2: SGDLS and YYNGEE. V gave up 0 bases and J gave up 7 bases, with 14 bases separating them. Full variable domain (missing parts from reference TRBV9 and TRBJ2-1): DSGVTQTPKHLITATGQRVTLRCSPRSGDLSVYWYQQSLDQGLQFLIQYYNGEERAKGNILERFSAQQFPDLHSELNLSSLELGDSALYFCASSVGQVIGNEQFFGPGTRLTVL.

The chain is built from TRBV6-2 or TRBV6-3 and TRBJ1-3; TRBD1 is a possible D gene (6 bases). This CDR3 region has 19 residues. V lost 5 bases to trimming and J lost 0 bases, with 23 bases between them. Germline V lookup: CDR1 MNHEY, CDR2 SVGEGT. CDR3 residues: CASSPPAGTLLLSGNTIYF. The CDR3 nucleotides are TGTGCCAGCAGTCCACCGGCCGGGACACTACTCCTCTCTGGAAACACCATATATTTT.

The rearrangement joins TRBV27 to TRBJ2-5; TRBD1 is a possible D gene (7 bases). V lost 6 bases and J lost 5, with 19 bases in between. Per the germline V gene, CDR1 is MNHEY and CDR2 is SMNVEV (reference sequence). The CDR3 runs to 15 residues. The CDR3 nucleotides are TGTGCCAGCAGATTGGAGGGGGCAAGTACCGAGACCCAGTACTTC. Protein sequence: CASRLEGASTETQYF.

The rearrangement uses TRBV10-3 and TRBJ1-2; D gene ambiguous. The ends were cut back, 0 bases at V and 2 bases at J, with 16 bases in the middle. The CDR3 consists of 17 residues. Germline lookup yields CDR1 ENHRY and CDR2 SYGVKD. The CDR3 DNA reads TGTGCCATCAGTGAGTCCTTTAGCGGGTCCCCGAACTATGGCTACACCTTC. This encodes CAISESFSGSPNYGYTF.

This rearrangement joins TRBV29-1 to TRBJ2-7; possibly TRBD1 for D (6 bases). This CDR3 has 15 amino acids. V gave up 3 bases and J gave up 2 bases, with 17 bases separating them. Germline values: CDR1 SQVTM, CDR2 ANQGSEA. The CDR3 is CSVESGTHGTYEQYF. The CDR3 DNA is TGCAGCGTTGAGTCCGGGACACACGGGACCTACGAGCAGTACTTC.

The V and J genes are TRBV5-6 and TRBJ1-1, with 8 bases lining up with TRBD1. The CDR3 sequence is 13 residues long. Trimming removed 3 bases from V and 11 bases from J; junction bases left unmatched: 9. Looked up from germline, CDR1 is SGHDT and CDR2 is YYEEEE. The CDR3 loop is CASSWGQAGEAFF. CDR3 bases: TGTGCCAGCAGCTGGGGACAGGCAGGGGAGGCTTTCTTT.

This chain connects TRBV2 to TRBJ1-6; possible D gene TRBD1, 6 bases. CDR1 is SNHLY and CDR2 is FYNNEI in the germline V gene. V lost 6 bases and J 6 bases, leaving 9 bases between the germline ends. The CDR3 runs to 13 residues. As DNA, the CDR3 is TGTGCCAGCAGACAGGGAAGTAATTCACCCCTCCACTTT. It is translated as CASRQGSNSPLHF. Drawing the rest from reference TRBV2 and TRBJ1-6, the complete variable domain is EPEVTQTPSHQVTQMGQEVILRCVPISNHLYFYWYRQILGQKVEFLVSFYNNEISEKSEIFDDQFSVERPDGSNFTLKIRSTKLEDSAMYFCASRQGSNSPLHFGNGTRLTVT.

A single count supports this clone. Here the CDR3 reads CASSLGLGSSYEQYF. Here the CDR3 DNA reads TGTGCCAGCAGCTTAGGTCTGGGGAGCTCCTACGAGCAGTACTTC. The genes are TRBV7-9 and TRBJ2-7; maybe TRBD2 (5 bases). Looked up from germline, CDR1 is SEHNR and CDR2 is FQNEAQ (reference sequence). The CDR3 runs to 15 residues. V was pared by 1 base and J by 0 bases, with 10 bases between.

This chain uses TRBV3-1 (or the pseudogene TRBV3-2) with TRBJ2-7; 7 bases fit TRBD2. CDR1 LGHDT and CDR2 YNNKEL come from the germline V gene (reference sequence). V was clipped by 2 bases and J by 8 bases; unmatched bases: 15. The CDR3 runs 16 residues. CDR3: CASSQIRDGAGVKQYF. In DNA form, the CDR3 reads TGTGCCAGCAGCCAAATCCGAGATGGGGCGGGGGTGAAGCAGTACTTC.

J is TRBJ2-3 and V is TRBV6-5, with 9 nucleotides matching TRBD2. The CDR3 sequence is 15 residues long. CDR1 and CDR2 from the germline V gene are MNHEY and SVGAGI. Trimming at V came to 8 bases and at J to 0 bases, leaving 6 bases not matched to a gene. As DNA, the CDR3 is TGTGCCAGCGGCCCTAGCGGGGCTAGCACAGATACGCAGTATTTT. It yields the protein CASGPSGASTDTQYF.

The chain uses TRBV1 and TRBJ2-2; no check of the table's D call, TRBD1, against the DNA was made. TRBV1 represents a pseudogene. CDR3 length equals 16 residues. The CDR3 here is CTSSQGTRAVTGELFF. DNA for the CDR3: TGCACCAGCAGCCAAGGGACAAGGGCCGTCACCGGGGAGCTGTTTTTT.